Listed below are T cell receptor beta chains from one sample, sequenced in a study of Ad26.COV2.S vaccination and SARS-CoV-2 variants. The repertoire was sequenced with immunoSEQ multiplex PCR; TCRdb's copy has only in-frame clones and lacks some. The sample has approximately 300,000 clones; around 81% are singletons. The specimen was peripheral blood, collected in a trial of Ad26.COV2.S vaccine versus placebo. These receptors all stem from a person aged 18 to 65 who received the Ad26.COV2.S COVID-19 vaccine or a placebo. CDR3s include the opening cysteine and the closing phenylalanine or tryptophan. A D gene is named only where the DNA matches it firmly. The size entry is marked missing in some rows and otherwise reads once, few, many or a size class.

V	D	length	size	J	CDR3	DNA
TRBV7-2	-	15	-	TRBJ2-7	CASSLVWGGQYEQYF	TGTGCCAGCAGCTTAGTCTGGGGGGGCCAGTACGAGCAGTACTTC
TRBV24-1	-	14	once	TRBJ2-2	CATSEVGGTGELFF	TGTGCCACCAGTGAGGTAGGAGGAACCGGGGAGCTGTTTTTT
TRBV7-9	-	15	-	TRBJ2-7	CASSPGALLGHEQYF	TGTGCCAGCAGCCCAGGAGCGCTTCTAGGCCACGAGCAGTACTTC
TRBV19	-	14	-	TRBJ2-7	CASSDSQALYEQYF	TGTGCCAGTAGCGACAGCCAAGCCCTCTACGAGCAGTACTTC
TRBV5-5	-	15	-	TRBJ2-1	CASSLGTALYNEQFF	TGTGCCAGCAGCTTGGGGACAGCGCTATACAATGAGCAGTTCTTC
TRBV11-2	-	15	-	TRBJ1-3	CASSPESRWGNTIYF	TGTGCCAGCAGCCCCGAGTCCCGGTGGGGAAACACCATATATTTT
TRBV20-1	-	11	-	TRBJ2-7	CSARDLREQYF	TGCAGTGCTAGAGATCTCAGGGAGCAGTACTTC
TRBV9	TRBD2	17	-	TRBJ2-1	CASSAPKLAGMNNEQFF	TGTGCCAGCAGCGCCCCAAAACTAGCGGGGATGAACAATGAGCAGTTCTTC
TRBV6-1	TRBD1	19	-	TRBJ1-5	CASSELIGTGGPLNQPQHF	TGTGCCAGCAGTGAACTCATTGGGACAGGGGGTCCTCTCAATCAGCCCCAGCATTTT
TRBV5-4	-	13	-	TRBJ2-5	CASGRAPRETQYF	TGTGCCTCAGGACGGGCCCCCAGAGAGACCCAGTACTTC
TRBV21-1	-	14	-	TRBJ1-5	CASSKEGFNQPQHF	TGTGCCAGCAGCAAAGAGGGCTTTAATCAGCCCCAGCATTTT
TRBV7-2	-	16	-	TRBJ1-1	CASSAGFRFRNTEAFF	TGTGCCAGCAGCGCGGGATTTAGGTTCAGGAACACTGAAGCTTTCTTT
TRBV14	TRBD2	18	-	TRBJ2-5	CASSQLGRLAGSQETQYF	TGTGCCAGCAGCCAATTGGGGCGACTAGCGGGGTCGCAAGAGACCCAGTACTTC
TRBV5-1	TRBD1	16	-	TRBJ1-2	CASSANIPTGTDGYTF	TGCGCCAGCAGCGCCAACATCCCAACTGGGACAGATGGCTACACCTTC
TRBV27	-	16	-	TRBJ2-1	CASSSPGVVLYNEQFF	TGTGCCAGCAGTTCCCCCGGGGTGGTCCTATACAATGAGCAGTTCTTC
TRBV28	-	12	-	TRBJ1-2	CASSTFNYGYTF	TGTGCCAGCAGTACGTTTAACTATGGCTACACCTTC
TRBV5-1	-	14	-	TRBJ2-3	CASSLQIGTDTQYF	TGCGCCAGCAGCTTACAAATCGGCACAGATACGCAGTATTTT
TRBV2	-	15	-	TRBJ1-5	CASRWGVHSNQPQHF	TGTGCCAGCAGGTGGGGGGTACATAGCAATCAGCCCCAGCATTTT
TRBV6-1	-	14	few	TRBJ1-5	CASSAAGPNQPQHF	TGTGCCAGCAGTGCAGCGGGGCCCAATCAGCCCCAGCATTTT
TRBV24-1	-	15	-	TRBJ2-1	CATSDLSSGGTEQFF	TGTGCCACCAGTGATTTATCCTCAGGGGGGACTGAGCAGTTCTTC
TRBV2	-	13	-	TRBJ1-2	CASSGVYRDGYTF	TGTGCCAGCAGTGGCGTATACAGGGACGGCTACACCTTC
TRBV28	TRBD1	12	-	TRBJ1-1	CATNLRDREAFF	TGTGCCACCAACCTCAGGGACAGGGAGGCTTTCTTT
TRBV6-1	TRBD1	16	-	TRBJ2-7	CASSEEVGTGFDEQYF	TGTGCCAGCAGTGAGGAGGTGGGGACAGGGTTCGACGAGCAGTACTTC
TRBV5-1	TRBD1	14	-	TRBJ2-7	CASSLGQETYEQYF	TGCGCCAGCAGCCTAGGACAGGAAACCTACGAGCAGTACTTC
TRBV5-6	-	15	-	TRBJ2-5	CASSSRGPLKETQYF	TGTGCCAGCAGCTCAAGAGGGCCCCTTAAAGAGACCCAGTACTTC
TRBV5-1	-	16	-	TRBJ2-5	CASSLRVGVDQETQYF	TGCGCCAGCAGCCTCCGGGTCGGGGTTGACCAAGAGACCCAGTACTTC
TRBV4-2	-	15	once	TRBJ1-1	CASSQVGIMNTEAFF	TGTGCCAGCAGCCAAGTCGGCATTATGAACACTGAAGCTTTCTTT
TRBV14	-	14	-	TRBJ1-1	CASSRTAGDTEAFF	TGTGCCAGCAGCCGGACCGCGGGCGACACTGAAGCTTTCTTT
TRBV27	-	19	-	TRBJ2-4	CASSRLSPRGTTAKNIQYF	TGTGCCAGCAGTCGACTTAGTCCACGGGGAACTACGGCCAAAAACATTCAGTACTTC
TRBV6-5	TRBD1	14	few	TRBJ1-3	CASSSGGNRNTIYF	TGTGCCAGCAGTTCAGGGGGAAATCGGAACACCATATATTTT
TRBV13	TRBD1	15	-	TRBJ1-5	CASSLGRGGNQPQHF	TGTGCCAGCAGCTTAGGCAGGGGGGGCAATCAGCCCCAGCATTTT
TRBV5-1	TRBD1	15	-	TRBJ1-2	CASSWGDRASYGYTF	TGCGCCAGCAGCTGGGGGGACAGGGCTTCCTATGGCTACACCTTC
TRBV6-1	-	14	-	TRBJ1-6	CASRTYLLNSPLHF	TGTGCCAGCAGAACATATCTCCTCAATTCACCCCTCCACTTT
TRBV5-4	-	17	-	TRBJ2-3	CASSSRRRGQFTDTQYF	TGTGCCAGCAGCTCCCGGAGGCGGGGCCAATTCACAGATACGCAGTATTTT
TRBV20-1	TRBD1	15	-	TRBJ1-4	CSASEYGTGGEKLFF	TGCAGTGCTAGTGAATACGGGACAGGGGGTGAAAAACTGTTTTTT
TRBV27	-	14	-	TRBJ1-3	CASSLAGSGNTIYF	TGTGCCAGCAGTTTGGCAGGCAGTGGAAACACCATATATTTT
TRBV5-1	TRBD1	14	-	TRBJ2-5	CASSKDRGGETQYF	TGCGCCAGCAGCAAGGACAGGGGGGGAGAGACCCAGTACTTC
TRBV5-6	TRBD1	14	few	TRBJ2-7	CASSRSGTGYEQYF	TGTGCCAGCAGCAGATCCGGGACAGGCTACGAGCAGTACTTC
TRBV5-5	-	15	-	TRBJ2-1	CASSFTGVPYNEQFF	TGTGCCAGCAGCTTTACTGGTGTACCCTACAATGAGCAGTTCTTC
TRBV5-1	TRBD2	14	-	TRBJ2-7	CASSFGGASLEQYF	TGCGCCAGCAGCTTCGGGGGGGCCTCTCTCGAGCAGTACTTC
TRBV3-1/TRBV3-2	-	16	-	TRBJ2-7	CASSQDKGASLGEQYF	TGTGCCAGCAGCCAAGATAAAGGTGCGTCTTTGGGGGAGCAGTACTTC
TRBV7-9	-	16	-	TRBJ2-1	CASSLEGAGTSNEQFF	TGTGCCAGCAGCTTAGAGGGGGCGGGGACATCCAATGAGCAGTTCTTC
TRBV19	TRBD1	16	-	TRBJ2-7	CASSTPDRGRPYEQYF	TGTGCCAGTAGTACCCCGGACAGGGGGCGCCCCTACGAGCAGTACTTC
TRBV6-1	-	14	-	TRBJ2-7	CASSERGGTYEQYF	TGTGCCAGCAGTGAAAGAGGCGGGACCTACGAGCAGTACTTC
TRBV5-5	TRBD1	15	-	TRBJ2-2	CASSFRDRDTGELFF	TGTGCCAGCAGCTTCCGGGACAGGGACACCGGGGAGCTGTTTTTT
TRBV3-1/TRBV3-2	-	15	-	TRBJ1-5	CASSQGWGGNQPQHF	TGTGCCAGCAGCCAAGGATGGGGGGGCAATCAGCCCCAGCATTTT
TRBV18	TRBD1	15	-	TRBJ2-5	CASSPRTDREETQYF	TGTGCCAGCTCACCAAGAACGGACAGGGAAGAGACCCAGTACTTC
TRBV7-9	-	12	once	TRBJ2-2	CASSFYTGELFF	TGTGCCAGCAGCTTTTACACCGGGGAGCTGTTTTTT